This is a list of T cell receptor beta chains from one sample in a study of blood T cell repertoires in COVID-19. Profiling relied on immunoSEQ multiplex PCR, and the TCRdb table lists in-frame clones only, not all of them. The sample includes hundreds of thousands of clones, under 90% of them seen just once. Sequences were obtained from peripheral blood. The receptors shown here come from a woman in her forties with active or convalescent COVID-19. Each CDR3 is given with its conserved first and last residue. The order of the fields is D gene, J gene, clone size, CDR3 length, V gene, CDR3 protein, CDR3 DNA. D genes are given only for firm matches. Clone sizes are given selectively: once, few, many, or a class where the clone is expanded.

TRBD2 | TRBJ2-1 | - | 14 | TRBV10-3 | CAIRLAGGLGEQFF | TGTGCCATCAGGCTAGCGGGAGGGCTTGGGGAGCAGTTCTTC
- | TRBJ1-2 | - | 15 | TRBV12-5 | CASGPGTLTNYGYTF | TGTGCTAGTGGTCCCGGGACATTGACTAACTATGGCTACACCTTC
TRBD1 | TRBJ1-2 | once | 14 | TRBV15 | CATTRTGSFSGYTF | TGTGCCACCACCCGGACAGGATCGTTCTCCGGCTACACCTTC
TRBD1 | TRBJ1-5 | - | 12 | TRBV10-3 | CATTGGDQPQHF | TGTGCCACGACAGGGGGCGATCAGCCCCAGCATTTT
TRBD2 | TRBJ2-2 | - | 11 | TRBV20-1 | CSAIAGEELFF | TGCAGTGCTATAGCGGGAGAGGAGCTGTTTTTT
TRBD2 | TRBJ2-1 | - | 20 | TRBV19 | CASSSASGKSKRGSYNEQFF | TGTGCCAGTAGTAGCGCTAGCGGGAAAAGTAAGAGGGGCTCCTACAATGAGCAGTTCTTC
TRBD1 | TRBJ1-2 | - | 13 | TRBV5-4 | CASSDDRDYGYTF | TGTGCCAGCAGCGATGACAGGGACTATGGCTACACCTTC
TRBD2 | TRBJ2-2 | few | 17 | TRBV19 | CASSAPGGGFDTGELFF | TGTGCCAGTAGTGCCCCGGGGGGGGGCTTCGACACCGGGGAGCTGTTTTTT
TRBD2 | TRBJ2-5 | - | 13 | TRBV27 | CASSWGLGGTQYF | TGTGCCAGCAGCTGGGGACTAGGCGGGACCCAGTACTTC
- | TRBJ2-7 | - | 14 | TRBV6-5 | CASSSRQENYEQYF | TGTGCCAGCAGCTCTCGACAGGAGAACTACGAGCAGTACTTC
TRBD2 | TRBJ2-7 | - | 15 | TRBV5-4 | CASSLARSGSHEQYF | TGTGCCAGCAGCTTGGCCCGTAGCGGGAGCCACGAGCAGTACTTC
- | TRBJ2-6 | - | 17 | TRBV3-1/TRBV3-2 | CASSQGQGTSGANVLTF | TGTGCCAGCAGCCAAGGTCAGGGAACCTCTGGGGCCAACGTCCTGACTTTC
- | TRBJ1-5 | - | 15 | TRBV4-2 | CASSQDLSGDQPQHF | TGTGCCAGCAGCCAAGATTTATCAGGGGATCAGCCCCAGCATTTT
- | TRBJ1-2 | - | 14 | TRBV27 | CASSLAGMNYGYTF | TGTGCCAGCAGTTTAGCAGGGATGAACTATGGCTACACCTTC
- | TRBJ2-3 | - | 17 | TRBV28 | CASSLPLVLTSTDTQYF | TGTGCCAGCAGTTTACCCCTAGTGTTGACTAGCACAGATACGCAGTATTTT
- | TRBJ1-5 | - | 17 | TRBV28 | CASSFWAGSTFGQPQHF | TGTGCCAGCAGTTTCTGGGCAGGGTCGACTTTCGGTCAGCCCCAGCATTTT
- | TRBJ1-5 | - | 14 | TRBV19 | CASRDLTNNQPQHF | TGTGCCAGTAGAGATTTGACTAACAATCAGCCCCAGCATTTT
TRBD2 | TRBJ2-7 | - | 16 | TRBV23-1 | CASSRLGGATAYEQYF | TGCGCCAGCAGTCGGCTCGGGGGGGCTACTGCCTACGAGCAGTACTTC
TRBD1 | TRBJ2-5 | - | 15 | TRBV7-9 | CASSFAGQGRETQYF | TGTGCCAGCAGCTTCGCGGGACAGGGGAGGGAGACCCAGTACTTC
TRBD2 | TRBJ2-6 | - | 22 | TRBV6-2/TRBV6-3 | CASSPQGRGGQPTLGGANVLTF | TGTGCCAGCAGCCCCCAAGGGCGGGGGGGCCAGCCGACCCTTGGTGGGGCCAACGTCCTGACTTTC
TRBD1 | TRBJ1-3 | - | 16 | TRBV24-1 | CATSMGQGAAGNTIYF | TGTGCCACCAGCATGGGACAGGGGGCAGCTGGAAACACCATATATTTT
- | TRBJ1-1 | once | 15 | TRBV11-3 | CASSPGLSLNTEAFF | TGTGCCAGCAGCCCGGGACTGAGCTTGAACACTGAAGCTTTCTTT
- | TRBJ1-2 | - | 13 | TRBV12-3/TRBV12-4 | CASSLGAIYGYTF | TGTGCCAGCAGTTTAGGAGCCATCTATGGCTACACCTTC
- | TRBJ2-5 | once | 14 | TRBV9 | CASSVDSAGGTQYF | TGTGCCAGCAGCGTAGACTCAGCCGGGGGGACCCAGTACTTC
- | TRBJ1-2 | - | 19 | TRBV9 | CASSVADGGPVRSDRGYTF | TGTGCCAGCAGCGTAGCAGACGGGGGGCCTGTGAGGTCAGATCGTGGCTACACCTTC
TRBD1 | TRBJ1-1 | - | 14 | TRBV30 | CAWNRGQQNTEAFF | TGTGCCTGGAACAGGGGGCAACAGAACACTGAAGCTTTCTTT
- | TRBJ1-4 | - | 16 | TRBV3-1/TRBV3-2 | CASSQDRGANNEKLFF | TGTGCCAGCAGCCAAGATCGGGGGGCGAATAATGAAAAACTGTTTTTT
- | TRBJ2-6 | - | 12 | TRBV29-1 | CSVDEGDNVLTF | TGCAGCGTCGATGAGGGGGACAACGTCCTGACTTTC
- | TRBJ2-7 | - | 14 | TRBV30 | CACAFGQKPYEQYF | TGTGCCTGCGCCTTTGGGCAAAAACCCTACGAGCAGTACTTC
- | TRBJ1-6 | - | 15 | TRBV4-3 | CASSQGLGQNSPLHF | TGCGCCAGCAGCCAAGGTCTCGGACAGAATTCACCCCTCCACTTT
- | TRBJ2-7 | - | 13 | TRBV7-2 | CASSFKQGYEQYF | TGTGCCAGCAGCTTCAAACAGGGCTACGAGCAGTACTTC
TRBD2 | TRBJ2-3 | - | 17 | TRBV19 | CASSINGASGPTDTQYF | TGTGCCAGTAGTATAAATGGGGCTAGCGGACCCACAGATACGCAGTATTTT
TRBD1 | TRBJ1-2 | few | 16 | TRBV5-1 | CASSFHPGGAFYGYTF | TGCGCCAGCAGTTTTCACCCAGGGGGCGCATTCTATGGCTACACCTTC
TRBD1 | TRBJ1-4 | - | 15 | TRBV19 | CASGDRSITNEKLFF | TGTGCCAGTGGGGACAGATCTATAACTAATGAAAAACTGTTTTTT
- | TRBJ1-1 | - | 14 | TRBV6-6 | CASSYGGASTEAFF | TGTGCCAGCAGTTACGGGGGGGCGAGTACTGAAGCTTTCTTT
- | TRBJ2-2 | - | 13 | TRBV5-4 | CASSLQNTGELFF | TGTGCCAGCAGCTTGCAGAACACCGGGGAGCTGTTTTTT
TRBD1 | TRBJ1-5 | - | 14 | TRBV19 | CASSTDRGNQPQHF | TGTGCCAGTAGTACGGACAGGGGTAATCAGCCCCAGCATTTT
- | TRBJ2-7 | few | 14 | TRBV7-2 | CASSLGGAGYEQYF | TGTGCCAGCAGCTTAGGTGGGGCCGGATACGAGCAGTACTTC
- | TRBJ1-1 | once | 12 | TRBV30 | CAWSAGWGGAFF | TGTGCCTGGAGTGCAGGGTGGGGGGGAGCTTTCTTT
TRBD1 | TRBJ1-6 | - | 13 | TRBV30 | CAWRGTGGSPLHF | TGTGCCTGGAGAGGGACAGGGGGTTCACCCCTCCACTTT
TRBD1 | TRBJ1-1 | - | 20 | TRBV27 | CASSPTNHRGPLTMNTEAFF | TGTGCCAGCAGTCCGACGAACCACAGGGGTCCTCTCACGATGAACACTGAAGCTTTCTTT
TRBD1 | TRBJ1-5 | - | 13 | TRBV15 | CATSKTGVKPQHF | TGTGCCACCAGCAAAACAGGGGTTAAGCCCCAGCATTTT
- | TRBJ2-6 | - | 17 | TRBV24-1 | CATSDADGGSGANVLTF | TGTGCCACCAGTGATGCCGACGGGGGATCTGGGGCCAACGTCCTGACTTTC
- | TRBJ1-1 | few | 15 | TRBV5-4 | CASSLAGGKNTEAFF | TGTGCCAGCAGCTTGGCCGGGGGTAAGAACACTGAAGCTTTCTTT
- | TRBJ1-1 | - | 17 | TRBV9 | CASSVREAGWEDTEAFF | TGTGCCAGCAGCGTACGCGAGGCCGGTTGGGAGGACACTGAAGCTTTCTTT
- | TRBJ2-2 | - | 14 | TRBV7-2 | CASSFQGGTGELFF | TGTGCCAGCAGCTTCCAGGGGGGCACCGGGGAGCTGTTTTTT